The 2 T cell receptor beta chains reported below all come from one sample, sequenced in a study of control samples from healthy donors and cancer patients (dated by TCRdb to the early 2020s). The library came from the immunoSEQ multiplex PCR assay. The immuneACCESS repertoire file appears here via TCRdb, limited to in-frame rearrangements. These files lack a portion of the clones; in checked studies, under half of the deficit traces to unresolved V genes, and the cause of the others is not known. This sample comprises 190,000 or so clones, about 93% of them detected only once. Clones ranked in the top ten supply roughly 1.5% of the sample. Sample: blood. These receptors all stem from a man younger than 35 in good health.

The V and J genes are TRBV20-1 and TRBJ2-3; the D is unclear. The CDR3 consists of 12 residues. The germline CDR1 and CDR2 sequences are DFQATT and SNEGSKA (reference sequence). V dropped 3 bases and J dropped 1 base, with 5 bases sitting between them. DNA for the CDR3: TGCAGTGCTAGTGAGGGCACAGATACGCAGTATTTT. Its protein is CSASEGTDTQYF.

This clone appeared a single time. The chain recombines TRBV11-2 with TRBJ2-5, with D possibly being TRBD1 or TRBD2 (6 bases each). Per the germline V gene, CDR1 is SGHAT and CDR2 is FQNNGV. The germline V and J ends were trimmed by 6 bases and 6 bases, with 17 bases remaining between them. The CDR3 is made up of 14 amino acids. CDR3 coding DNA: TGTGCCAGCAGGGGCGACGGGGGCTGGAAGACCCAGTACTTC. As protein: CASRGDGGWKTQYF.